A single sample is the source of the 17 T cell receptor beta chains below, sequenced in a study of shared clonotypes between healthy human individuals. Assay: immunoSEQ multiplex PCR; the TCRdb copy retains only in-frame clones and omits some. The top ten hold approximately 0.13% of the sample, which has millions of clones, 85% to 95% seen once. Sequencing was performed on naive CD4+ T cells sorted from blood. Subset here: CD45RA+ positively selected. These receptors all come from a man aged 18 to 30 in good health.

This chain connects TRBV7-2 to TRBJ1-1; the D is unclear. The V gene lost 4 bases and the J gene lost 7 bases, with 13 bases spanning the gap. The CDR3 contains 13 residues. The germline V gene encodes CDR1 SGHTA and CDR2 FQGNSA. The CDR3 DNA sequence: TGTGCCAGCAGCTCAGACCCGACCGTTGAAGCTTTCTTT. Its protein is CASSSDPTVEAFF.

The chain recombines TRBV28 with TRBJ2-3; 11 positions match TRBD2. With V trimmed by 5 bases and J by 5 bases, 3 bases remained unmatched. CDR1 and CDR2 (germline): MDHEN, SYDVKM. The CDR3 has 14 residues. This CDR3 is CASSPSGGIDTQYF. The CDR3 DNA reads TGTGCCAGCAGTCCTAGCGGGGGGATAGATACGCAGTATTTT.

The table lists this clone with a count of one. This sample includes further DNA sequences coding for the same CDR3. This chain joins TRBV5-1 and TRBJ1-5; possibly TRBD1 for D (6 bases). The CDR3 totals 15 residues. Trimming took off 5 bases at V and 2 bases at J, with 14 bases between the two ends. Germline values: CDR1 SGHRS, CDR2 YFSETQ. In DNA form, the CDR3 reads TGCGCCAGCAGTCTCGGTGCAGGGGGCAATCAGCCCCAGCATTTT. This sequence encodes CASSLGAGGNQPQHF.

The V call is TRBV13, the J call TRBJ1-2; 8 nucleotides align to TRBD1. Trimming removed 1 base from V and 5 bases from J; junction bases left unmatched: 6. This CDR3 is built from 15 residues. CDR1 and CDR2 from the germline V gene are PRHDT and FYEKMQ (reference sequence). The CDR3 is CASSLVTGEGYGYTF. The CDR3 DNA is TGTGCCAGCAGCTTAGTGACAGGGGAGGGGTATGGCTACACCTTC.

CDR3 region: CASSTRTGMNSPLHF. The CDR3 bases are TGTGCCAGCAGTACCCGGACAGGGATGAATTCACCCCTCCACTTT. The gene calls are TRBV6-5 and TRBJ1-6; 8 bases agree with TRBD1. Germline trimming cut 5 bases from V and 7 bases from J; bases unmatched to any gene: 7. Per the germline V gene, CDR1 is MNHEY and CDR2 is SVGAGI. This CDR3 is 15 amino acids long.

The V gene is TRBV15, the J gene TRBJ2-1; 10 bases align to TRBD2. The CDR3 is 17 amino acids. J lost 4 bases, V lost 0 bases, and 6 bases had no gene match. The germline V gene encodes CDR1 LNHNV and CDR2 YYDKDF (reference sequence). The CDR3 sequence: CATSRDGLAVGYNEQFF. The CDR3 bases are TGTGCCACCAGCAGAGATGGACTAGCGGTGGGATACAATGAGCAGTTCTTC.

Here the CDR3 DNA reads TGTGCCAGCAGTTTAGGCGGCCCGGACAGTTATCAGCCCCAGCATTTT. This translates into CASSLGGPDSYQPQHF. V usage is TRBV28 and J usage is TRBJ1-5, with D maybe TRBD1 (6 bases). From germline, CDR1 is MDHEN and CDR2 SYDVKM. The CDR3 covers 16 residues. V was trimmed by 2 bases and J by 5 bases, leaving 16 bases between them.

The J gene is TRBJ1-5, the V gene TRBV30; D unresolved. Per germline, CDR1 GTSNPN and CDR2 SVGIG (reference sequence). V gave up 1 base and J gave up 2 bases, with 6 bases separating them. The CDR3 sequence is 13 residues long. The CDR3 sequence: CAWSGDGNQPQHF. The CDR3 DNA is TGTGCCTGGAGTGGTGATGGCAATCAGCCCCAGCATTTT.

The chain couples TRBV19 to TRBJ2-7; TRBD2 aligns across 10 bases. This CDR3 has 16 amino acids. In germline, CDR1 is LNHDA, CDR2 SQIVND (reference sequence). V shed 9 bases, J shed 0 bases, and the junction held 11 bases outside the gene matches. In DNA, the CDR3 is TGTGCCAGCGGCAAGCGGGAGGGCTGGAGCTCCTACGAGCAGTACTTC. Residues: CASGKREGWSSYEQYF.

This clone has ten or more counts. Other DNA variants within this sample encode the same CDR3. This rearrangement joins TRBV2 to TRBJ2-2; no reliable D call. Trimming shortened V by 6 bases and J by 5 bases, and 7 bases separated the two germline ends. Germline V gene lookup returns CDR1 SNHLY and CDR2 FYNNEI. The CDR3 covers 12 residues. CDR3: CASSVGTGELFF. CDR3 bases: TGTGCCAGCAGCGTCGGTACCGGGGAGCTGTTTTTT.

The genes are TRBV7-2 and TRBJ1-4, with D possibly TRBD1 on 5 matching bases. The V gene lost 5 bases and the J gene lost 8 bases, with 30 bases spanning the gap. The CDR3 spans 19 residues. Germline loops: CDR1 SGHTA, CDR2 FQGNSA. CDR3 residues: CASSGGPGTGPLNREKLFF. The CDR3 bases are TGTGCCAGCAGCGGGGGTCCAGGGACCGGGCCCCTTAATAGAGAAAAACTGTTTTTT.

The V call is TRBV19, the J call TRBJ2-7, with no clear D. The germline V gene has CDR1 LNHDA and CDR2 SQIVND (reference sequence). There are 13 residues in the CDR3. V lost 1 base and J lost 2, with 6 bases in between. CDR3 DNA: TGTGCCAGTAGTATAGTGGTGACCTACGAGCAGTACTTC. As protein: CASSIVVTYEQYF.

V and J are TRBV23-1 and TRBJ2-2; no clear D. TRBV23-1 is placed among ORFs of uncertain function. The V and J ends lost 7 bases and 1 base respectively, with 10 bases between them. The CDR3 sequence is 14 residues long. CDR3 residues: CASITEENTGELFF. In DNA, the CDR3 is TGCGCCAGCATTACAGAGGAGAACACCGGGGAGCTGTTTTTT.

This clone was seen once. The chain links TRBV6-5 to TRBJ1-2, with D tentatively TRBD1 (6 bases). Germline V lookup: CDR1 MNHEY, CDR2 SVGAGI. V lost 6 bases and J lost 1, with 9 bases in between. The CDR3 consists of 13 residues. For the CDR3, the DNA is TGTGCCAGCAGCCAACAGGGTAACTATGGCTACACCTTC. Translation gives CASSQQGNYGYTF.

Comments on this clone: Other DNA sequences within the sample encode an identical CDR3. The V gene is TRBV4-1, the J gene TRBJ1-2, with 11 bases fitting TRBD1. Germline V CDR1 and CDR2: MGHRA, YSYEKL. The CDR3 has 16 amino acids. The junction had 3 bases not matched to a gene; V was cut back by 1 base and J by 2 bases. The CDR3 DNA is TGCGCCAGCAGCCAAGGGCGGGACAGGGGGAACTATGGCTACACCTTC. Its translation: CASSQGRDRGNYGYTF.

The chain joins TRBV14 to TRBJ2-3; 8 bases are a match to TRBD2. In germline, CDR1 is SGHDN, CDR2 FVKESK. The junction had 9 bases not matched to a gene; V was cut back by 2 bases and J by 2 bases. The CDR3 contains 17 residues. The CDR3: CASSQLGLAHTTDTQYF. The CDR3 coding sequence is TGTGCCAGCAGCCAACTAGGACTAGCTCACACCACAGATACGCAGTATTTT.

The chain carries TRBV29-1 and TRBJ2-3, with unresolved D. Germline CDR1 and CDR2: SQVTM and ANQGSEA. This CDR3 comprises 13 residues. V was shortened by 1 base and J by 6 bases, with 11 bases between the two germline ends. The CDR3 loop is CSVEGRSADTQYF. The CDR3 region has the DNA TGCAGCGTTGAAGGCCGGTCTGCGGATACGCAGTATTTT.